The clone carrying this TCR beta chain was observed at least ten times. What it binds is not known. A clone one base away is much larger, so this may be a read error. Researchers barred patients who had uncontrolled infection, other autoimmune disease, pregnancy or lactation. RNA transcripts were the template for amplifying TCR beta CDR3 regions. Carried out on the TCR CDR3, a first-round RT-PCR used the HTBI primer set. A single record per CDR3 protein comes from TCRdb applying MiXCR to the multiplex PCR reads. Of about 160,000 distinct CDR3 sequences in the sample, 9.4% were seen once. The data originate from a study of T cells in Graves' hyperthyroidism and ophthalmopathy. Study-level information: It was at initial diagnosis, before any treatment, that peripheral blood was collected.

Study-wide findings and caveats: In blood, most of the thyroid clonotypes expanded above 0.001 were also present. Ophthalmopathy cases were set apart from stable hyperthyroidism by a 13 V-J model.

This sequence was found in a woman aged 18-29 years with Graves' hyperthyroidism that later progressed to Graves' ophthalmopathy. Sequencing was performed on blood.

The CDR3 DNA follows: TGTGCCAGCAGCTTAGAGGATGGCAAGATGAACACTGAAGCTTTCTTT. Its protein product is CASSLEDGKMNTEAFF. The chain combines TRBV11-2 with TRBJ1-1, with D unresolved. The CDR3 consists of 16 residues. V gave up 0 bases and J gave up 0 bases, with 11 bases separating them. Germline CDR1 and CDR2: SGHAT and FQNNGV.